The sequence of this TCR beta chain was determined in a study of blood T cell repertoires in COVID-19 (dated by TCRdb to 2018 to 2021). For the wider study: Samples from collaborators originated in the United States, Italy and Spain and spanned both the acute and convalescent phases of COVID-19. The sample metadata nearly always contained a de-identified subject ID, COVID-19 status, age in years and sex. The dataset comprised deeply sampled blood TCRbeta repertoires from subjects exposed to, actively infected with, or recovered from COVID-19. The repertoires were made available in a free public database intended to serve as a resource for research on the immune response to SARS-CoV-2. The material from the prospective study consisted of cDNA or gDNA derived from T cells, B-cell-depleted T cells, or PBMCs. Where available, HLA class I and class II types were obtained from metadata supplied by the sample provider rather than from assay-based typing. Samples came from the ongoing ImmuneRACE study (first 160 participants) plus 1,254 subjects from 6 global collaborators. The paper as a whole reports these results and caveats: Clinical and demographic metadata were provided uncurated, with the amount varying by source and participant.

Note on this clone: What antigen it recognizes has not been identified. Base-call qualities are not available, and no considerably larger clone is one nucleotide away.

Collaborating institutions collected whole blood in K2EDTA tubes following their own protocols. Collaborator samples were shipped for TCRbeta analysis as frozen whole blood, isolated PBMCs, or DNA extracted from either sample type. The immunoSEQ Assay, a bias-controlled multiplex PCR, was used to amplify TCRbeta CDR3 regions from genomic DNA. Concerning the study's data processing: Within the assay, amplification of reference gene primers was used to estimate how many nucleated cells each sample contained. To quantify the absolute abundance of each unique TCRbeta CDR3 rearrangement, sequence reads were collapsed and filtered. For each sample, productive Simpson clonality was calculated as the square root of Simpson's diversity index over productive rearrangements. Here the immuneACCESS table is served through TCRdb, limited to in-frame sequences with V and J called. Missing clones are a known gap in these copies; in checked studies unresolved V genes cover under half, and the rest lacks a known reason. The DNA gave D and trimming, while V, J and clone size come from that table. The table for this sample lists fewer than 300,000 clones; about 80% of them were counted only once. In total, the top ten clones hold 3.3% of the sample.

Sequenced sample: peripheral blood. This TCR came from a woman of 80 years or more with acute or convalescent COVID-19.

The CDR3 has the sequence CASSQNQRGGLGTDTQYF. The DNA sequence is given as TGTGCCAGCAGCCAAAACCAGCGGGGGGGCCTGGGCACAGATACGCAGTATTTT. The rearrangement joined TRBV4-2 to TRBJ2-3; the junction holds 10 bases that match TRBD2. The CDR3 runs 18 residues from the cysteine to the phenylalanine. The sequence is cut down to CDR3 DNA, 54 bases in frame from base 1. Per the germline V gene, LGHNA is the CDR1 and YNFKEQ is the CDR2. Ends trimmed: V by 2 bases, J by 1 base; bases unmatched to a gene: 9.